The T cell receptor (beta chain) under discussion was sequenced for a study of blood T cell repertoires in COVID-19. Study details: PBMCs, B-cell-depleted T cells, or T cells were the source of the cDNA or gDNA that made up the material.

The CDR3 is 15 residues long. Looked up from germline, CDR1 is LNHNV and CDR2 is YYDKDF (reference sequence). The V and J ends lost 0 bases and 4 bases respectively, with 13 bases between them. As handled by the study authors: Scientists estimated how many nucleated cells there were by amplifying reference gene primers. Data came from immunoSEQ multiplex PCR; TCRdb stores just in-frame clones and leaves some out. V and J calls and clone size follow that table, whereas D and trimming were derived from the DNA. The data show around 270,000 clones, 84% seen once. This TCR was recovered from a woman between 40 and 55 years old who had recovered from COVID-19. This chain links TRBV15 with TRBJ2-7, with D tentatively TRBD1 (6 bases). What was sequenced was peripheral blood. The DNA of the CDR3 is TGTGCCACCAGCAGAGACCAGGGGACGAGATACGAGCAGTACTTC. Translating it yields CATSRDQGTRYEQYF.